This T cell receptor beta chain was documented in a study of prognosis after radiotherapy for stage I lung cancer. Two-round multiplex PCR amplified TCR beta CDR3 from genomic DNA. Initially, in first-round PCR, primers specific to each TRBV and TRBJ gene were used. TCRdb itself ran the multiplex PCR reads through MiXCR, one entry per CDR3 protein. This table has around 51,000 distinct CDR3 sequences, around a third appearing once. Germline V gives CDR1 LGHNA, CDR2 YSLEER. The CDR3 contains 17 residues. V trimming: 3 bases; J trimming: 4 bases; junction bases outside the gene matches: 9. This clonotype was found many times.

The TCR sequence derives from a donor aged 50 or older with non-small cell lung cancer. Sequences were derived from PBMCs, sampled before or after stereotactic body radiation therapy (not recorded which). J is TRBJ2-2 and V is TRBV4-3, with 9 nucleotides matching TRBD1. The CDR3 here is CASSQNFWDRVTGELFF. The CDR3 DNA sequence: TGCGCCAGCAGCCAGAACTTCTGGGACAGGGTCACCGGGGAGCTGTTTTTT.